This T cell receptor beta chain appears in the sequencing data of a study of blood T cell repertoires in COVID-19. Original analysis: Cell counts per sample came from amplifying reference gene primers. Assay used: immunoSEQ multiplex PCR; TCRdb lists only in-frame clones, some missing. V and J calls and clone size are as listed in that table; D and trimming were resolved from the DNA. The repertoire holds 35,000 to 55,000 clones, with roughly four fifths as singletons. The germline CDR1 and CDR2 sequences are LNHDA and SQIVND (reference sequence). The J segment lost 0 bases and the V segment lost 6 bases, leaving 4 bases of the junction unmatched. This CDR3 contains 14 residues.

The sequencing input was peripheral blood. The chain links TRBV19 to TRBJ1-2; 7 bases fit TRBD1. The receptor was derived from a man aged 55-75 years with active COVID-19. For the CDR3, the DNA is TGTGCCAGTAGCAAACAGGGGTCTAACTATGGCTACACCTTC. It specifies CASSKQGSNYGYTF.